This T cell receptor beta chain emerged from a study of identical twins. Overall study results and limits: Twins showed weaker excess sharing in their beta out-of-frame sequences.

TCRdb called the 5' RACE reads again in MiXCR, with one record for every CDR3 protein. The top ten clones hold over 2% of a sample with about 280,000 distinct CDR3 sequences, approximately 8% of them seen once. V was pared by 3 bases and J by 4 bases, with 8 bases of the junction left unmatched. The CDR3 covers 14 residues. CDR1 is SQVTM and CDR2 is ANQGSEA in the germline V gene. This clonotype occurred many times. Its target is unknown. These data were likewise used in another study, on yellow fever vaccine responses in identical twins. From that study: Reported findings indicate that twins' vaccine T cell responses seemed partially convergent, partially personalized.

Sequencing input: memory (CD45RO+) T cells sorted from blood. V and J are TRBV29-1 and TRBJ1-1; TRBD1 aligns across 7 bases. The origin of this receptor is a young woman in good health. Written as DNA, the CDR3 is TGCAGCGTTGAGAGGTGGCAGGGGGGCACTGAAGCTTTCTTT. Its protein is CSVERWQGGTEAFF.